This T cell receptor (beta chain) was captured in a study of beta chain features in type 1 diabetes. Study-level findings and limits: For Type 1 diabetes patients, all four CD4+ subsets carried TCRB CDR3s that were moderately but significantly shorter.

Sequencing targeted expressed TCRB transcripts, as all isolated RNA had been reverse transcribed. The average output of naive, central memory and regulatory T cell samples was approximately 3.7 million reads. TCRdb keeps only in-frame clones here, not all; method: immunoSEQ multiplex PCR. The sample contains hundreds of thousands of clones, 15% of which appear only once. Turning to this clone: Its antigen is still unknown.

Every single donor gave one heparinised blood draw, and these averaged roughly 100 mL. Via CD45RO/CCR7/CD25/CD127/CD95/CD27, cells of the CD4+ naive, central memory, regulatory and stem cell-like memory subsets were sorted. The V gene's germline CDR1 is MNHEY and CDR2 SMNVEV (reference sequence). The ends lost 5 bases at V and 2 bases at J; junction bases unmatched: 7. The CDR3 covers 15 residues. The J gene is TRBJ2-3, the V gene TRBV27; 7 nucleotides align to TRBD2. The sequencing sample was made of naive CD4+ T cells from blood. The sequence derives from a man aged 18 to 35 in good health. This CDR3 reads CASSAPGLNTDTQYF. In DNA form, the CDR3 reads TGTGCCAGCAGTGCGCCGGGACTAAACACAGATACGCAGTATTTT.